Many counts were recorded for the clone carrying this TCR beta chain. Antigen unknown. This sample was included in a study of T cells in Graves' hyperthyroidism and ophthalmopathy. Study-level results: Blood samples included most of the expanded thyroid clonotypes exceeding 0.001. Ophthalmopathy, as predicted by the model, came a median about seven months after the prediction.

Under 3 months was the duration of disease in ophthalmopathy patients, who also had a Clinical Activity Score of at least 3 and a NOSPECS grade of at least 4. RNA transcripts were the template for amplifying TCR beta CDR3 regions. First-round RT-PCR with HTBI primers amplified the TCR CDR3 region. TCRdb ran MiXCR on the multiplex PCR reads and lists one entry per CDR3 protein. The data contain 620,000 or so distinct CDR3 sequences, approximately 14% of them singletons. Germline V CDR1 and CDR2: DFQATT, SNEGSKA (reference sequence). CDR3 length equals 15 residues. Trimming took off 0 bases at V and 2 bases at J, with 13 bases between the two ends.

This TCR was sampled from a woman between 45 and 60 years old with Graves' ophthalmopathy. The V call is TRBV20-1, the J call TRBJ1-2; a possible D gene is TRBD1 (6 bases). Specimen: blood. The CDR3 region is CSAREGGRGNYGYTF. CDR3 in DNA: TGCAGTGCTAGAGAGGGGGGGAGGGGGAACTATGGCTACACCTTC.